This T cell receptor (beta chain) stems from a study of blood T cell repertoires in COVID-19. Overall study context: Donors in the United States, Italy and Spain gave samples during acute or convalescent COVID-19.

Recovery meant two consecutive negative NP/OP PCR tests, professional clearance, or resolved symptoms. This CDR3 region has 15 residues. The germline V gene has CDR1 MNHEY and CDR2 SMNVEV (reference sequence). Trimming pared 7 bases from V and 0 bases from J, leaving 13 bases between. How the authors handled the data: Quantification of nucleated cells was approximated via reference gene primer amplification. Assay: immunoSEQ multiplex PCR; the TCRdb copy retains only in-frame clones and omits some. The V and J calls and clone size come from that table; D and trimming were worked out from the DNA. The sample yields more than 300,000 clones, more than 70% seen once.

The V gene is TRBV27, the J gene TRBJ2-1, with D uncertain. The sequenced sample was PBMCs or T cells enriched from blood (not recorded which). This sequence originates from a woman in her late teens or twenties who had recovered from COVID-19. Here the CDR3 DNA reads TGTGCCAGCACCCTGACTGCTAGCTCCTACAATGAGCAGTTCTTC. Translation: CASTLTASSYNEQFF.